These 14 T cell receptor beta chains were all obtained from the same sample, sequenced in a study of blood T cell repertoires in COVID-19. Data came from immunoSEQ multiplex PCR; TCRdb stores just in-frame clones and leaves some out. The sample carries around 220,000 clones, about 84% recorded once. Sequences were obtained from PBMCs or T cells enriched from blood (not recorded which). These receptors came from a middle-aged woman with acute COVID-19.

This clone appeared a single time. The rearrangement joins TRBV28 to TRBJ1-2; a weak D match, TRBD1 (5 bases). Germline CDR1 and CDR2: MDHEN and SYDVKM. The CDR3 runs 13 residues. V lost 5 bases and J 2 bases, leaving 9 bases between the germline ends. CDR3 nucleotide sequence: TGTGCCAGCAGTCTCGACAGCAACTATGGCTACACCTTC. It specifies CASSLDSNYGYTF.

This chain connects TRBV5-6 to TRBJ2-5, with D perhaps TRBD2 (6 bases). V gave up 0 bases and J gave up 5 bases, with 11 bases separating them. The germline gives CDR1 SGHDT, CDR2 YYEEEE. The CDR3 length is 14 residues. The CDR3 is CASSLGSGTETQYF. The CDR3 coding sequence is TGTGCCAGCAGCTTGGGTTCGGGGACTGAGACCCAGTACTTC.

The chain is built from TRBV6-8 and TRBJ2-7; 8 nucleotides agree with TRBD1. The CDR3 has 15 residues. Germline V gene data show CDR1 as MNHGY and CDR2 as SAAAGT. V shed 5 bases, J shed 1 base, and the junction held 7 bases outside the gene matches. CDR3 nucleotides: TGTGCCAGCAGTCTTTGGGACAGGCGGTCCTACGAGCAGTACTTC. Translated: CASSLWDRRSYEQYF.

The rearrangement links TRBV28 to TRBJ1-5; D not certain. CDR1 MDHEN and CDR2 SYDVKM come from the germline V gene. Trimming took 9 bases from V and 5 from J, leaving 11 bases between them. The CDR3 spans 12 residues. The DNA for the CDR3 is TGTGCCAGTTCTAAACAGTATCAGCCCCAGCATTTT. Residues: CASSKQYQPQHF. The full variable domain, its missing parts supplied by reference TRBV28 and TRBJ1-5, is DVKVTQSSRYLVKRTGEKVFLECVQDMDHENMFWYRQDPGLGLRLIYFSYDVKMKEKGDIPEGYSVSREKKERFSLILESASTNQTSMYLCASSKQYQPQHFGDGTRLSIL.

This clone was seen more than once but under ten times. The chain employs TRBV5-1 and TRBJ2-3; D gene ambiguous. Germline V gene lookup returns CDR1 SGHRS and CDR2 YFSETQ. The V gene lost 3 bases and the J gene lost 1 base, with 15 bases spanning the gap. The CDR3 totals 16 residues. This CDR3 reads CASSSYNRGGTDTQYF. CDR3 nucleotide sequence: TGCGCCAGCAGCTCTTATAACCGAGGCGGCACAGATACGCAGTATTTT. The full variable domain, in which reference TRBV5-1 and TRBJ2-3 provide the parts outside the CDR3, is KAGVTQTPRYLIKTRGQQVTLSCSPISGHRSVSWYQQTPGQGLQFLFEYFSETQRNKGNFPGRFSGRQFSNSRSEMNVSTLELGDSALYLCASSSYNRGGTDTQYFGPGTRLTVL.

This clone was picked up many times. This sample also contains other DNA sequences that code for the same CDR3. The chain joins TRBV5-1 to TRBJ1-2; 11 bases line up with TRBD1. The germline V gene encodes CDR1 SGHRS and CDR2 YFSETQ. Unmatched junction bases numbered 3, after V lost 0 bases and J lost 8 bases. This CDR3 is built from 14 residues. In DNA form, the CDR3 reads TGCGCCAGCAGCTTGGCCGGGACAGGGGGAGGCTACACCTTC. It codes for CASSLAGTGGGYTF.

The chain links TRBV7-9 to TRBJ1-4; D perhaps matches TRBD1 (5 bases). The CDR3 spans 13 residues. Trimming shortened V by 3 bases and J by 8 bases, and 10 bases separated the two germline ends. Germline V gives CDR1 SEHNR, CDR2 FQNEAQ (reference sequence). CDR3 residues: CASSLGGREKLFF. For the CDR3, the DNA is TGTGCCAGCAGCTTGGGGGGACGGGAAAAACTGTTTTTT.

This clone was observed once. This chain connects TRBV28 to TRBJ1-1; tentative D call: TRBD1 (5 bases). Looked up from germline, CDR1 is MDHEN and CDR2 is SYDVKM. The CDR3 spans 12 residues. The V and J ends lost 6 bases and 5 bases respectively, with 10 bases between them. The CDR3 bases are TGTGCCAGCAGCTCAGGGTGGACTGAAGCTTTCTTT. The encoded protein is CASSSGWTEAFF.

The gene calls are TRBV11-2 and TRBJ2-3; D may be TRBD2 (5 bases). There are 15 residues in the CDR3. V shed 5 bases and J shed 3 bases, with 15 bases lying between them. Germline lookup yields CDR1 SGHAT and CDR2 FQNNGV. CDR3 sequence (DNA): TGTGCCAGCAGCCGAGGAGGCTTCCCTACAGATACGCAGTATTTT. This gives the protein CASSRGGFPTDTQYF.

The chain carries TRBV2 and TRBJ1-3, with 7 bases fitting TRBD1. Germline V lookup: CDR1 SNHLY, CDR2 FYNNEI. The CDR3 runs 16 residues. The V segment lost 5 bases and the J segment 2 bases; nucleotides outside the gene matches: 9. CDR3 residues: CASSSTGSAAGNTIYF. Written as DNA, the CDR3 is TGTGCCAGCAGTTCGACAGGGAGTGCTGCTGGAAACACCATATATTTT.

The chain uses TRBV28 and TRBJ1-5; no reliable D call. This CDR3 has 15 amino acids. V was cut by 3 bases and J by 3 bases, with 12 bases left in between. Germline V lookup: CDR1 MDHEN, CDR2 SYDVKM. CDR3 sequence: CASSFSGRYNQPQHF. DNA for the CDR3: TGTGCCAGCAGTTTCTCTGGCAGGTACAATCAGCCCCAGCATTTT.

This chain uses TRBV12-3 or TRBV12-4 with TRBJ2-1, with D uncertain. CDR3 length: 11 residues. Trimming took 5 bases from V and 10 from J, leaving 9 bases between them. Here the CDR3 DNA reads TGTGCCAGCAGTCTACAGCAGGAGCAGTTCTTC. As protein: CASSLQQEQFF.

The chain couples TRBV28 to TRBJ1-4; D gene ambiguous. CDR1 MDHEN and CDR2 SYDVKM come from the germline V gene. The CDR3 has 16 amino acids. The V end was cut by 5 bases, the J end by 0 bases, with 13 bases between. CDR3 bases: TGTGCCAGCAGTCCCTGGACGGGAGCAACTAATGAAAAACTGTTTTTT. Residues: CASSPWTGATNEKLFF.

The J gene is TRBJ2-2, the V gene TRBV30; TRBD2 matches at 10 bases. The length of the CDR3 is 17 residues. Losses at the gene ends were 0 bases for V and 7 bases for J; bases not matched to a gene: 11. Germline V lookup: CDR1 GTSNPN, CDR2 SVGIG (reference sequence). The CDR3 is CAWSVFRGLARSGELFF. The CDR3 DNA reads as TGTGCCTGGAGTGTATTTAGGGGACTAGCGAGAAGCGGGGAGCTGTTTTTT.